This T cell receptor (beta chain) was found in a study of blood T cell repertoires in COVID-19. Across the whole study: The United States, Italy and Spain supplied acute and convalescent COVID-19 samples.

Patients of the Seattle cohort, enrolled during active infection, were followed longitudinally. Repertoires were generated with immunoSEQ multiplex PCR, while TCRdb's copy carries only in-frame clones and drops some. Of 120,000 to 150,000 clones in the sample, over 80% were seen once. V was trimmed by 5 bases and J by 0 bases, leaving 19 bases between them. CDR1 and CDR2 from the germline V gene are GTSNPN and SVGIG (reference sequence). The length of the CDR3 is 16 residues. The genes are TRBV30 and TRBJ1-1, with D unresolved. The sequenced sample consisted of peripheral blood. The source is a man in his thirties or forties with COVID-19, enrolled during active disease. CDR3 nucleotide sequence: TGTGCCTGGGATCCTATTTGGGCGGGAATGAACACTGAAGCTTTCTTT. It encodes CAWDPIWAGMNTEAFF.